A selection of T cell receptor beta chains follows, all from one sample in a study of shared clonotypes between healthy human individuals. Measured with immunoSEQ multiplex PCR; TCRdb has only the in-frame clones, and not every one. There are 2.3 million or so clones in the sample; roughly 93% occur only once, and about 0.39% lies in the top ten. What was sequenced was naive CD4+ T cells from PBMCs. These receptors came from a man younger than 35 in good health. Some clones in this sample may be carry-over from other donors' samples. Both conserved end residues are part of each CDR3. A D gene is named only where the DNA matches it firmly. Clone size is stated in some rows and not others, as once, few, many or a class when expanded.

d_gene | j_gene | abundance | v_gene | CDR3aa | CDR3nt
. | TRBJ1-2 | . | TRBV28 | CASSGGSGYGYTF | TGTGCCAGCAGCGGCGGATCGGGCTATGGCTACACCTTC
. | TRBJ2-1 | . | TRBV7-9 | CASRPSSAGNEQFF | TGTGCCAGCAGGCCTTCTAGTGCGGGCAATGAGCAGTTCTTC
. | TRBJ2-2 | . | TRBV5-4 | CASSLGGGRPNTGELFF | TGTGCCAGCAGCTTGGGTGGGGGGCGACCCAACACCGGGGAGCTGTTTTTT
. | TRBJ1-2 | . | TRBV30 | CAWSVSGNYGYTF | TGTGCCTGGAGTGTATCCGGGAACTATGGCTACACCTTC
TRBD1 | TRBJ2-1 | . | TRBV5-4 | CASSPPGQTYNEQFF | TGTGCCAGCAGCCCCCCGGGACAGACTTACAATGAGCAGTTCTTC
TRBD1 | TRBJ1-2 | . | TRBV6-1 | CASSVMGTGDSPYGYTF | TGTGCCAGCAGTGTAATGGGGACAGGGGATTCTCCCTATGGCTACACCTTC
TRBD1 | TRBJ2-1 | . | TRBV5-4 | CASSPQGSSYNEQFF | TGTGCCAGCAGCCCACAGGGGAGCTCCTACAATGAGCAGTTCTTC
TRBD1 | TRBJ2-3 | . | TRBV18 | CASSPGTEGNTQYF | TGTGCCAGCTCACCAGGGACAGAAGGGAATACGCAGTATTTT
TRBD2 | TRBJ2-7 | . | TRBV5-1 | CASSPGGGNTPYEQYF | TGCGCCAGCAGCCCGGGCGGGGGGAATACCCCCTACGAGCAGTACTTC
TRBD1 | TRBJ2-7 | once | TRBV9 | CASSGLPGQGHEQYF | TGTGCCAGCAGCGGTTTACCGGGACAGGGCCACGAGCAGTACTTC
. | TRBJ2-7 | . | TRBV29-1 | CSVDAQTYPYEQYF | TGCAGCGTTGACGCCCAAACCTATCCCTACGAGCAGTACTTC
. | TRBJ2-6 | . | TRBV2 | CASNGVRSGANVLTF | TGTGCCAGCAATGGCGTACGCTCTGGGGCCAACGTCCTGACTTTC
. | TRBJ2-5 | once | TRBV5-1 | CASSMGPEETQYF | TGCGCCAGCAGCATGGGGCCAGAAGAGACCCAGTACTTC
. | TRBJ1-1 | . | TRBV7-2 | CASSFTGNLNTEAFF | TGTGCCAGCAGCTTCACAGGCAACTTGAACACTGAAGCTTTCTTT
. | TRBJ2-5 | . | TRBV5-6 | CASSLRGNQETQYF | TGTGCCAGCAGCTTACGGGGGAACCAAGAGACCCAGTACTTC
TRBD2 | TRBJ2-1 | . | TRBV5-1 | CASSFLAASYNEQFF | TGCGCCAGCAGCTTTCTAGCGGCCTCCTACAATGAGCAGTTCTTC
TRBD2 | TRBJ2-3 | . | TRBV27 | CASEKTGTRRGKEVSTQYF | TGTGCCAGCGAAAAAACCGGGACTAGAAGGGGTAAGGAGGTGAGTACGCAGTATTTT